The rows below give T cell receptor beta chains drawn from one sample of a study of T-cell reconstitution after alpha-beta-depleted transplantation in children. MiXCR, applied by TCRdb to the PCR reads, yields one record per CDR3 protein. The table has about 200,000 distinct CDR3 sequences, about 8.7% seen once. Specimen: PBMCs, mostly from graft donor cells, collected 360 days after TCRalphabeta/CD19-depleted stem cell transplant. These receptors came from a male patient aged 2-9 years who had a stem cell transplant for acute myeloid leukemia, so the T cells may come from the graft donor. CDR3s leave out the opening cysteine and the closing phenylalanine or tryptophan.

>TRBV29-1|TRBJ2-7
SVVRSGDYEQY
>TRBV7-3|TRBJ1-3
ASSTGPGNTIY
>TRBV7-9|TRBJ2-5
ASSLLGGETQY
>TRBV3-1|TRBJ1-1
ASSQGRVVRTEAF
>TRBV12-3/TRBV12-4|TRBJ1-2
ASSPMGLSGYT
>TRBV12-3/TRBV12-4|TRBJ2-6
ASSLSLGGGPSGANVLT
>TRBV12-3/TRBV12-4|TRBJ1-2
ASRRDSYNYGYT
>TRBV12-3/TRBV12-4|TRBJ2-6
ASRVDRGASGANVLT
>TRBV7-3|TRBJ2-2
ASSSPSGRAGELF
>TRBV7-2|TRBJ2-5
ASSTDRAETQY
>TRBV5-1|TRBJ1-3
ASSLEATFSGNTIY
>TRBV5-6|TRBJ1-1
ASSLDTDTEAF
>TRBV7-6|TRBJ2-1
ASSHPDNEQF
>TRBV14|TRBJ1-3
ASSVGGSGNTIY
>TRBV12-3/TRBV12-4|TRBJ1-5
ASSMEGSNQPQH
>TRBV19|TRBJ2-7
ASSSHDTPNYEQY
>TRBV5-1|TRBJ2-7
ASSLTSDSSYEQY
>TRBV20-1|TRBJ2-1
SASSLAATTYNEQF
>TRBV15|TRBJ2-3
ATSSKREGTDTQY
>TRBV5-1|TRBJ2-2
ASSLGGSYTGELF
>TRBV5-1|TRBJ2-4
ASTDQGNIQY
>TRBV29-1|TRBJ2-6
SEGTRSPPHTSGANVLT
>TRBV28|TRBJ2-3
ASSLLGSTDTQY
>TRBV20-1|TRBJ2-1
SALTSGRRDEQF
>TRBV5-1|TRBJ2-7
ASSLDGSSYEQY
>TRBV19|TRBJ1-1
ASTRQGKGSEAF